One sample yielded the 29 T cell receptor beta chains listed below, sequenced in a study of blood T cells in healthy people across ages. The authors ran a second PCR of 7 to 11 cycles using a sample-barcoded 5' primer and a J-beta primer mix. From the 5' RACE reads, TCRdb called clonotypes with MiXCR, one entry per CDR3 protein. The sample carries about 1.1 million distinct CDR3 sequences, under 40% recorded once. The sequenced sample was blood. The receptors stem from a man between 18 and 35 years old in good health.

The CDR3 DNA follows: TGTGCCAGCAGCGTAGACCCCCACTCACGGGGGAACTCCTACGAGCAGTACTTC. Translated: CASSVDPHSRGNSYEQYF. This sequence joins TRBV9 and TRBJ2-7; tentatively, D is TRBD2 (6 bases). Germline CDR1 and CDR2: SGDLS and YYNGEE. V lost 0 bases to trimming and J lost 0 bases, with 19 bases between them. This CDR3 comprises 18 residues.

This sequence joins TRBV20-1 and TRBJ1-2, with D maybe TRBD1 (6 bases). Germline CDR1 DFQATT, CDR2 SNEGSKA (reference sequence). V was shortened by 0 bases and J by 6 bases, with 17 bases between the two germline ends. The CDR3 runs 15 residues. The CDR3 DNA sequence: TGCAGTGCTAGAGATAGTTTACAGGACAGCCATGGCTACACCTTC. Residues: CSARDSLQDSHGYTF.

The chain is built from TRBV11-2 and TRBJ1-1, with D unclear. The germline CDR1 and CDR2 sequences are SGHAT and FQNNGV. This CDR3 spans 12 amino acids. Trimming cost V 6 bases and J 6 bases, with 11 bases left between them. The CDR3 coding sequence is TGTGCCAGCAGGTTATACAGTTCTGAAGCTTTCTTT. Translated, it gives CASRLYSSEAFF. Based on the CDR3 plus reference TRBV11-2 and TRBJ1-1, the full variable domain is EAGVAQSPRYKIIEKRQSVAFWCNPISGHATLYWYQQILGQGPKLLIQFQNNGVVDDSQLPKDRFSAERLKGVDSTLKIQPAKLEDSAVYLCASRLYSSEAFFGQGTRLTVV.

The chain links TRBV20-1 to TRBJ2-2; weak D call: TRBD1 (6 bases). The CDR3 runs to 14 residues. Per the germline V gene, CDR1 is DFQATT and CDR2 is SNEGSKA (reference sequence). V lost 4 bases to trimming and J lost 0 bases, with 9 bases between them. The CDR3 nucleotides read TGCAGTGCTAAAGGGACATCGAACACCGGGGAGCTGTTTTTT. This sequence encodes CSAKGTSNTGELFF.

CDR3 loop: CSAPLRGEADTQYF. The CDR3 DNA is TGCAGTGCTCCTTTGAGGGGGGAGGCAGATACGCAGTATTTT. V is TRBV20-1 and J is TRBJ2-3; D is perhaps TRBD1 or TRBD2 (6 bases each). The CDR3 is made up of 14 amino acids. Trimming stripped 5 bases from V and 4 bases from J, with 16 bases between. Germline CDR1 DFQATT, CDR2 SNEGSKA (reference sequence).

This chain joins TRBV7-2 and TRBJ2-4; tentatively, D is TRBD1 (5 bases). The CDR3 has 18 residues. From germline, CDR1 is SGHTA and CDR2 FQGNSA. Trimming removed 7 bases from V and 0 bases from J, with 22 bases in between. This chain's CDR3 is CASTTLYETVLAKNIQYF. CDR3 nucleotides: TGTGCCAGCACCACCCTTTACGAGACAGTCCTAGCCAAAAACATTCAGTACTTC.

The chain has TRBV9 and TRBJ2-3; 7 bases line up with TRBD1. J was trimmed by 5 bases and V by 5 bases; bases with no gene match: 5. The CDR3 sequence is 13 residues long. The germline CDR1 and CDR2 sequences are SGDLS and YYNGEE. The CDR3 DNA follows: TGTGCCAGCAGGGGGACAGCGGAAGATACGCAGTATTTT. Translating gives CASRGTAEDTQYF.

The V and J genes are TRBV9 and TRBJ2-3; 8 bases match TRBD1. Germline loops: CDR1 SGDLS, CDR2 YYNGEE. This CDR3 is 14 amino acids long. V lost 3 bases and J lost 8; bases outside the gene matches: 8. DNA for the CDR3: TGTGCCAGCAGCGGAGACCAGGGGGCGGTTACGCAGTATTTT. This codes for CASSGDQGAVTQYF.

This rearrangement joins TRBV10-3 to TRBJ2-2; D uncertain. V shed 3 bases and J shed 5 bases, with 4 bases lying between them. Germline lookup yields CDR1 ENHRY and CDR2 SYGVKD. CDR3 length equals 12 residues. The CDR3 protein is CAISEITGELFF. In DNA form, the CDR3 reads TGTGCCATCAGTGAAATAACCGGGGAGCTGTTTTTT.

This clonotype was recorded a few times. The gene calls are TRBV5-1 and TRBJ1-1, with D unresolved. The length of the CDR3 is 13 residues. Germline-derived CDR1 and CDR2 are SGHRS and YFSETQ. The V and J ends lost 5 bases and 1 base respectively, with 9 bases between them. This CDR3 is CASRTVKNTEAFF. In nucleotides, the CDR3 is TGCGCCAGCAGGACGGTAAAGAACACTGAAGCTTTCTTT.

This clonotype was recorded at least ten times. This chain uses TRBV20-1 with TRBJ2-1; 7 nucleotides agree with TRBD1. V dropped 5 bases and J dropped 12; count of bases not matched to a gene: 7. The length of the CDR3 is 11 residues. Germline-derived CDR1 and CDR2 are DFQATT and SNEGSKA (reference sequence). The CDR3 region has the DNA TGCAGTGCTCCGACCAACAGGGGGCAGTTCTTC. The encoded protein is CSAPTNRGQFF.

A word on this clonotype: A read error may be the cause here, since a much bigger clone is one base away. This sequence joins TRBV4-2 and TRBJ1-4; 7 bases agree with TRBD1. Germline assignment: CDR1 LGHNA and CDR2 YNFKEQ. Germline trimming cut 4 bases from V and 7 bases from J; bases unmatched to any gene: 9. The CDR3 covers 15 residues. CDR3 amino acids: CASSRTTGRSEKLFF. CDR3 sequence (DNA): TGTGCCAGCAGCCGGACGACAGGGAGAAGTGAAAAACTGTTTTTT.

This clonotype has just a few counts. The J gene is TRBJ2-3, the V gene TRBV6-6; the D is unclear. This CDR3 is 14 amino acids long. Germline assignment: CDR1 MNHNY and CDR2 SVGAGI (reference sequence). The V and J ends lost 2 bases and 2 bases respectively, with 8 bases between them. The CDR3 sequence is CASSYRAHTDTQYF. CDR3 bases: TGTGCCAGCAGTTACAGGGCCCACACAGATACGCAGTATTTT.

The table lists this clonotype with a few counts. Written as DNA, the CDR3 is TGTGCCAGCAGCTCCGGGGTAGCTGTAGGGAACAATGAGCAGTTCTTC. It codes for CASSSGVAVGNNEQFF. This sequence joins TRBV4-2 and TRBJ2-1, with a tentative D call TRBD2 (5 bases). The V end was cut by 5 bases, the J end by 5 bases, with 19 bases between. The germline V gene has CDR1 LGHNA and CDR2 YNFKEQ. The CDR3 sequence is 16 residues long.

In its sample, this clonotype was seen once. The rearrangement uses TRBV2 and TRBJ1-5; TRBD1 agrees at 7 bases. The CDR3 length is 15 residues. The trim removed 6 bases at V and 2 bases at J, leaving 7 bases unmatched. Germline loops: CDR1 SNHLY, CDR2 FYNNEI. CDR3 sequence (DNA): TGTGCCAGCAGATACAGGGGCAGGGGCAATCAGCCCCAGCATTTT. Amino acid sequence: CASRYRGRGNQPQHF. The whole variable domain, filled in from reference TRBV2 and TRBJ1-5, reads EPEVTQTPSHQVTQMGQEVILRCVPISNHLYFYWYRQILGQKVEFLVSFYNNEISEKSEIFDDQFSVERPDGSNFTLKIRSTKLEDSAMYFCASRYRGRGNQPQHFGDGTRLSIL.

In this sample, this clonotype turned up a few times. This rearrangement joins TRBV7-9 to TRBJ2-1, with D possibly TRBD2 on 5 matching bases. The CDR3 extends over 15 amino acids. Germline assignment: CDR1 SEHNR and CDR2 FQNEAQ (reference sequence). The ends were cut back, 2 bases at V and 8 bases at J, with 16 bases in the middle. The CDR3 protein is CASSLTSVALYEQFF. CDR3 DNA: TGTGCCAGCAGCTTAACCAGCGTAGCGTTATATGAGCAGTTCTTC.

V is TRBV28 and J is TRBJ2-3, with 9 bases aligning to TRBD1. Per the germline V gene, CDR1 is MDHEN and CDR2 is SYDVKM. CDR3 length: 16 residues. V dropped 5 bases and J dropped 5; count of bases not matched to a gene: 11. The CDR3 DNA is TGTGCCAGCAGTCGGGACAGGGTTTCCGGGATAGATACGCAGTATTTT. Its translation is CASSRDRVSGIDTQYF. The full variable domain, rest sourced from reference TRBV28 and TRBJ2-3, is DVKVTQSSRYLVKRTGEKVFLECVQDMDHENMFWYRQDPGLGLRLIYFSYDVKMKEKGDIPEGYSVSREKKERFSLILESASTNQTSMYLCASSRDRVSGIDTQYFGPGTRLTVL.

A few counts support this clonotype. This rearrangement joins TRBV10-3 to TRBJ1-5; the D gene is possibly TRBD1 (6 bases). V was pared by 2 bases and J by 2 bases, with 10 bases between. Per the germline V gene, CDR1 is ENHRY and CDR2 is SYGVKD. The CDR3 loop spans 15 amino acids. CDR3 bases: TGTGCCATCAGTGAGATGGGGGGCGGCAATCAGCCCCAGCATTTT. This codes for CAISEMGGGNQPQHF.

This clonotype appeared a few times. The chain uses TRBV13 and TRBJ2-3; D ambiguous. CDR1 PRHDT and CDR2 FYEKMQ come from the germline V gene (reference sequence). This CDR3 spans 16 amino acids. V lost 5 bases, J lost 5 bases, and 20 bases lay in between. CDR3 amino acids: CASSPPATAPEDTQYF. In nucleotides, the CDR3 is TGTGCCAGCAGCCCCCCTGCTACGGCACCTGAAGATACGCAGTATTTT.

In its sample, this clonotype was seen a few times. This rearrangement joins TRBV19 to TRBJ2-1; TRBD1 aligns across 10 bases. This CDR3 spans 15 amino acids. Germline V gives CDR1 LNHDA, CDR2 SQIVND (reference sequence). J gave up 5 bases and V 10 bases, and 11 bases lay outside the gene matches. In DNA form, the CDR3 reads TGTGCCACATGCCCTGGGACAGGGGAACACAATGAGCAGTTCTTC. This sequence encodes CATCPGTGEHNEQFF.

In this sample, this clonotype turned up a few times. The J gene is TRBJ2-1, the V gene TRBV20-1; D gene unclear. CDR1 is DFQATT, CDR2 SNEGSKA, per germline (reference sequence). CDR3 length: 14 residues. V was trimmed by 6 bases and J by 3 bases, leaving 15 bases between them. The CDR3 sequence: CSAAHEVSYNEQFF. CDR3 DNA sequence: TGCAGTGCCGCCCACGAGGTCAGCTACAATGAGCAGTTCTTC.

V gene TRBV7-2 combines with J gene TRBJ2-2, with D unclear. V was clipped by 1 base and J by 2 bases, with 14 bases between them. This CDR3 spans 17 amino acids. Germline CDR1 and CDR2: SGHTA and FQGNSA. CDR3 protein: CASSLVGGRGNTGELFF. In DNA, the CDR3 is TGTGCCAGCAGCTTAGTCGGCGGCCGTGGCAACACCGGGGAGCTGTTTTTT.

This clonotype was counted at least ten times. The CDR3 DNA sequence: TGCAGCGTTGAAGGAATCTACAATGAGCAGTTCTTC. Translation gives CSVEGIYNEQFF. The rearrangement joins TRBV29-1 to TRBJ2-1; no clear D. Germline CDR1 and CDR2: SQVTM and ANQGSEA. The V end was cut by 1 base, the J end by 3 bases, with 4 bases between. The length of the CDR3 is 12 residues.

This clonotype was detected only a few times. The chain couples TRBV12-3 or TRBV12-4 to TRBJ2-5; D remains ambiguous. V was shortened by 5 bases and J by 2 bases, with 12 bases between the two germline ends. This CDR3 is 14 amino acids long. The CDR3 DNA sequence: TGTGCCAGCAGTCAAAACGGTATTCAAGAGACCCAGTACTTC. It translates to CASSQNGIQETQYF.

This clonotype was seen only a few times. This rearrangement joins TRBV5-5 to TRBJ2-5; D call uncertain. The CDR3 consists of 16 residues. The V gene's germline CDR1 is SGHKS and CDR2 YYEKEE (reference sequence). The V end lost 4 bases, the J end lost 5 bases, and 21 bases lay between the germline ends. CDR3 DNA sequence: TGTGCCAGCAGCGATAGGGCCAGAAAGTCGTCCGAGACCCAGTACTTC. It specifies CASSDRARKSSETQYF.

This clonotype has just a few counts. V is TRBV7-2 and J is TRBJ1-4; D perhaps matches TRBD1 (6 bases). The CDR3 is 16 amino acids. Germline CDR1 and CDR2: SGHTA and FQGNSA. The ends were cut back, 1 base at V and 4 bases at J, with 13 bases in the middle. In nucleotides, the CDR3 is TGTGCCAGCAGCTTAGGATGGACAGTAAATAATGAAAAACTGTTTTTT. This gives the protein CASSLGWTVNNEKLFF.

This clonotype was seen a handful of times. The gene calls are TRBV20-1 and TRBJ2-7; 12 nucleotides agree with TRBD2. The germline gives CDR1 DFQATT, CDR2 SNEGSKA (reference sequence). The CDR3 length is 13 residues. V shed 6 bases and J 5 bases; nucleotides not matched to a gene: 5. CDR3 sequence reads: CSALTSGGHEQYF. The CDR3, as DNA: TGCAGTGCCCTGACTAGCGGGGGCCACGAGCAGTACTTC.

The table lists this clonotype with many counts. CDR3 sequence (DNA): TGTGCCAGCAGCTCCGGACTCAACACAGATACGCAGTATTTT. The encoded protein is CASSSGLNTDTQYF. This chain links TRBV13 with TRBJ2-3, with D possibly being TRBD2 (5 bases). The CDR3 spans 14 residues. V lost 4 bases to trimming and J lost 2 bases, with 10 bases between them. Germline V gives CDR1 PRHDT, CDR2 FYEKMQ (reference sequence).

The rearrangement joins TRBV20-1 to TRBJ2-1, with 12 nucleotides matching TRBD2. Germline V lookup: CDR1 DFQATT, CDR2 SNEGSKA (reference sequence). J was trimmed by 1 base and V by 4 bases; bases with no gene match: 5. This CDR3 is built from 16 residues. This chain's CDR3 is CSATSGGAESYNEQFF. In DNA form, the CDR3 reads TGCAGTGCTACTAGCGGGGGGGCCGAATCCTACAATGAGCAGTTCTTC.